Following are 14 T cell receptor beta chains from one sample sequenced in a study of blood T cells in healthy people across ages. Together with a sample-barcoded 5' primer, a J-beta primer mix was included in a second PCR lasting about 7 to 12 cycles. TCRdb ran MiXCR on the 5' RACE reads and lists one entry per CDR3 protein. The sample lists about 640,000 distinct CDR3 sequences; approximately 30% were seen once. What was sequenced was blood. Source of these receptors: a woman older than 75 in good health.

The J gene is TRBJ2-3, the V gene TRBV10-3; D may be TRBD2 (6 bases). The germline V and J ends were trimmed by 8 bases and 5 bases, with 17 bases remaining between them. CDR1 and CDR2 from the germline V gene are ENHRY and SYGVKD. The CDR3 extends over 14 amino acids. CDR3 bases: TGTGCCATCGGCGCGGGGTTGGGGTTAGATACGCAGTATTTT. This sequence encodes CAIGAGLGLDTQYF.

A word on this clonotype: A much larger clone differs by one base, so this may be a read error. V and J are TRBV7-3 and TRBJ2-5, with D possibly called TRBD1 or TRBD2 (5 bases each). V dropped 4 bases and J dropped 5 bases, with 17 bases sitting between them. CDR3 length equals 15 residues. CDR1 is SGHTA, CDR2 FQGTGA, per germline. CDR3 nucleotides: TGTGCCAGCAGCTCCCCAGGGACCGGGTCCGAGACCCAGTACTTC. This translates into CASSSPGTGSETQYF.

CDR3 residues: CASKVSRGGYEQFF. The CDR3 DNA sequence: TGTGCCAGCAAAGTGAGCAGGGGAGGCTATGAGCAGTTCTTC. V and J are TRBV6-1 and TRBJ2-1, with D perhaps TRBD1 or TRBD2 (6 bases each). With 7 bases removed from V and 8 bases from J, the gap between germline ends came to 18 bases. The germline V gene encodes CDR1 MNHNS and CDR2 SASEGT. The CDR3 consists of 14 residues.

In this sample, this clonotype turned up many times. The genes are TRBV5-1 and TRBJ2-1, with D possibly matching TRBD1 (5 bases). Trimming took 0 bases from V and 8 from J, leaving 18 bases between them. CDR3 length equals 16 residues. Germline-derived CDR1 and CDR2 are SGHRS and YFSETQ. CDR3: CASSLEITAGLDEQFF. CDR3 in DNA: TGCGCCAGCAGCTTGGAAATCACGGCAGGGCTGGATGAGCAGTTCTTC.

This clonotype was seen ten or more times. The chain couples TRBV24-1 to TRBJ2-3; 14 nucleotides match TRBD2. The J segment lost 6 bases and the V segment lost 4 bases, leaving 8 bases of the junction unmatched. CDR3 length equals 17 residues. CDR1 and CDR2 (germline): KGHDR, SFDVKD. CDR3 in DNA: TGTGCCACCAGTGACCCTTCGACTAGCGGGGGGGCGGATACGCAGTATTTT. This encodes CATSDPSTSGGADTQYF.

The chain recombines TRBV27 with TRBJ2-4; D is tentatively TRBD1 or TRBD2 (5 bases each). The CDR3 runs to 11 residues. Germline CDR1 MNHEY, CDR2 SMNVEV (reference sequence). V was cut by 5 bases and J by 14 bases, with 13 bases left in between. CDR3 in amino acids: CASSHWGLEYF. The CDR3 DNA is TGTGCCAGCAGTCACTGGGGGTTGGAGTACTTC.

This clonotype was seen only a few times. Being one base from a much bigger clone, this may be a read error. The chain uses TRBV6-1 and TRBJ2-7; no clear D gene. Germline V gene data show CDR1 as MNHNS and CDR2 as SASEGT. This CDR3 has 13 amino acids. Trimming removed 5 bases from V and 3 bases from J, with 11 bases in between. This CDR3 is CASSLSSDYEQYF. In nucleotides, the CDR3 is TGTGCCAGCAGTTTGTCGAGCGACTACGAGCAGTACTTC.

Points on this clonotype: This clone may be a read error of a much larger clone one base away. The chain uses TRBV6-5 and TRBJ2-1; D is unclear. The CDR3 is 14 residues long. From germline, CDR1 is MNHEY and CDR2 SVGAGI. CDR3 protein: CVSSSVLKHNEQFF. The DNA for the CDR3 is TGTGTCAGCAGCTCCGTGTTAAAACACAATGAGCAGTTCTTC.

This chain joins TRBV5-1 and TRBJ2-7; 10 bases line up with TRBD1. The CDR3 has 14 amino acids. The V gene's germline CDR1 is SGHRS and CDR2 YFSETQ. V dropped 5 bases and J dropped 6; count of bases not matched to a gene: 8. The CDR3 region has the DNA TGCGCCAGCAGTCAGGGACAGGGGCCCTGCGAGCAGTACTTC. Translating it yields CASSQGQGPCEQYF.

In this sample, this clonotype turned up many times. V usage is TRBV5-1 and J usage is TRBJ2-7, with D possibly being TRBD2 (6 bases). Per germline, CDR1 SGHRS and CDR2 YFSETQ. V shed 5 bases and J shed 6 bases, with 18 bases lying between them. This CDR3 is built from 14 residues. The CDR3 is CASREGTGGSEQYF. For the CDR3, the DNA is TGCGCCAGCAGAGAAGGGACTGGGGGGTCCGAGCAGTACTTC.

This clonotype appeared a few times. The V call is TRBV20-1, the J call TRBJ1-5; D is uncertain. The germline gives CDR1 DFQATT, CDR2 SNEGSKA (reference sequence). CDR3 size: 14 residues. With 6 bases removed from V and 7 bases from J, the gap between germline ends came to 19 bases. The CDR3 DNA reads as TGCAGTGCGAGACGGGGAGCTAGGCGACAGCCCCAGCATTTT. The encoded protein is CSARRGARRQPQHF.

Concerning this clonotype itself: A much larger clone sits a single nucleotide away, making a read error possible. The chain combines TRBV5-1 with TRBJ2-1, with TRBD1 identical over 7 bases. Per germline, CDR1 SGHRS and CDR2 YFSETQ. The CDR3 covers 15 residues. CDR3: CASGFTGDSYNEQFF. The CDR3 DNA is TGCGCCAGCGGCTTCACAGGGGACTCCTACAATGAGCAGTTCTTC.

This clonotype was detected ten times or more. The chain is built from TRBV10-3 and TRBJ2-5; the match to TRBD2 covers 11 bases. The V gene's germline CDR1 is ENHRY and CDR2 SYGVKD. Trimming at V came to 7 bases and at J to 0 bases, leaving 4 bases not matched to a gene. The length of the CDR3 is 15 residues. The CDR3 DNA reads TGTGCCATCAAGGGGGGACTAGCGGACCAAGAGACCCAGTACTTC. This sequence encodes CAIKGGLADQETQYF.

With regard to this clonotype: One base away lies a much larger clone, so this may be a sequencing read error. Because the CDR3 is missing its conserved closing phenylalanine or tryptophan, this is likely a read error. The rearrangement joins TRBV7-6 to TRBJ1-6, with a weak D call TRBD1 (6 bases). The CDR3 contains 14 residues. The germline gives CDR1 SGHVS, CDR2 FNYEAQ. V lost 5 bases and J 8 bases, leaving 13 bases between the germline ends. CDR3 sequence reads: CASSHTEGDSPLHL. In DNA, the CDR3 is TGTGCCAGCAGCCACACCGAGGGGGATTCACCCCTCCACTTG.